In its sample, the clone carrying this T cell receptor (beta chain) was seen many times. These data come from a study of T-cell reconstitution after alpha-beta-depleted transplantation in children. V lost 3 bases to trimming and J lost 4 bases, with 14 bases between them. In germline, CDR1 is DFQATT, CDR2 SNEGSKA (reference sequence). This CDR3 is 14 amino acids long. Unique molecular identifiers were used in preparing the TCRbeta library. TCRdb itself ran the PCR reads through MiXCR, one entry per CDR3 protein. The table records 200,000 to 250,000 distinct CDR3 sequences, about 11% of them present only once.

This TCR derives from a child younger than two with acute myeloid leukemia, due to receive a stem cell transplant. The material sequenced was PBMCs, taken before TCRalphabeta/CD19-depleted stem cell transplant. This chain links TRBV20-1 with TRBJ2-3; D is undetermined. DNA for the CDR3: TGCAGTGCTAGGGGTTCTCCTCGGGCAGATACGCAGTATTTT. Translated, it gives CSARGSPRADTQYF.